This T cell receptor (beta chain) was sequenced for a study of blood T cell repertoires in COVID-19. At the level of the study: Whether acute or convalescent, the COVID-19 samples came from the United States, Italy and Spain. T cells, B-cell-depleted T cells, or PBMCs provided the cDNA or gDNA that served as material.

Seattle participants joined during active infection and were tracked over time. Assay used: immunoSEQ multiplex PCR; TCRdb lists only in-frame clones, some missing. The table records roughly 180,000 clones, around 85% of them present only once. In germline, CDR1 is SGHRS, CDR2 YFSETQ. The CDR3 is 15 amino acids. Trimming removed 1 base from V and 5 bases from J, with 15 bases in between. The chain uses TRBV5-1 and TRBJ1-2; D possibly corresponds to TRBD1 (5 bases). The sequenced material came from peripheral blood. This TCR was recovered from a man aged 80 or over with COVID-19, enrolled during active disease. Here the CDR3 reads CASSLMQRQKYGYTF. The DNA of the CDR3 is TGCGCCAGCAGCTTGATGCAGCGACAGAAGTATGGCTACACCTTC.